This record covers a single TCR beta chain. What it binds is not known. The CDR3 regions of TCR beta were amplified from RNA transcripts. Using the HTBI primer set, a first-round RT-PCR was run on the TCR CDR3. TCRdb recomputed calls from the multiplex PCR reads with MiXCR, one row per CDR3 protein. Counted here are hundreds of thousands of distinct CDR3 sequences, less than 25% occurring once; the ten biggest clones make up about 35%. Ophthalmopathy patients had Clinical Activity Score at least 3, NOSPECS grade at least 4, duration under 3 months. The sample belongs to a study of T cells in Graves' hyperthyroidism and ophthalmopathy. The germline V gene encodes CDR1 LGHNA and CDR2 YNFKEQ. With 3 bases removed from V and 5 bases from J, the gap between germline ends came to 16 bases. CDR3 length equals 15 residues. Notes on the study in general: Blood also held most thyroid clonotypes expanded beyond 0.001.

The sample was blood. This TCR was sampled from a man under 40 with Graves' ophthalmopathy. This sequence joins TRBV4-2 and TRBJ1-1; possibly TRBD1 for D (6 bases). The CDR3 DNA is TGTGCCAGCAGCCAGCTCACAGGGTACCTGACTGAAGCTTTCTTT. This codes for CASSQLTGYLTEAFF.